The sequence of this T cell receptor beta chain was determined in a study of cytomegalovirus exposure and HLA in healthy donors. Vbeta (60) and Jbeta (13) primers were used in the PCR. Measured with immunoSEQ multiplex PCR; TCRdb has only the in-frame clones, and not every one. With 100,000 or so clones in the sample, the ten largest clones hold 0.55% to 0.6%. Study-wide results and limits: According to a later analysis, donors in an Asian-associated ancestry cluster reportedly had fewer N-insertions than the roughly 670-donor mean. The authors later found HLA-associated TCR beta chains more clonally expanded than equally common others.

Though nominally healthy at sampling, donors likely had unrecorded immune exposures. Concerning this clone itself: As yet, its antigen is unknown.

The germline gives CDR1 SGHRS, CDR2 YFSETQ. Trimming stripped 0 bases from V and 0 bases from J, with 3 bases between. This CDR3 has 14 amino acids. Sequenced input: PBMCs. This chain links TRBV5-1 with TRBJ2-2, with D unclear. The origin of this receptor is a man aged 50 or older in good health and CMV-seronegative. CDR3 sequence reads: CASSLDTNTGELFF. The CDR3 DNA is TGCGCCAGCAGCTTGGACACGAACACCGGGGAGCTGTTTTTT.